Here is one T cell receptor (beta chain) with its context. What it binds is unknown. The CDR3 is made up of 18 amino acids. V was pared by 4 bases and J by 0 bases, with 19 bases between. Germline V gene lookup returns CDR1 SGHRS and CDR2 YFSETQ. These data are taken from a study of cytomegalovirus exposure and HLA in healthy donors. With 60 Vbeta and 13 Jbeta primers, the PCR was carried out. Data came from immunoSEQ multiplex PCR; TCRdb stores just in-frame clones and leaves some out. The sample yields about 83,000 clones, over 60% seen once. Points from the study as a whole: TCR beta V segments were, for the most part, productive about 87% or about 30% of the time in an earlier analysis.

This receptor was identified in a man aged 60-69 years in good health and CMV-seronegative. Sequenced: PBMCs. The chain is built from TRBV5-1 and TRBJ2-2; a possible D gene is TRBD2 (6 bases). CDR3 sequence reads: CASSPVARTTANTGELFF. The CDR3 nucleotides read TGCGCCAGCAGCCCTGTTGCAAGGACTACGGCGAACACCGGGGAGCTGTTTTTT.